This record looks at one TCR beta chain sequence and its context. These data originate in a study of blood T cell repertoires in COVID-19. Assay: immunoSEQ multiplex PCR; the TCRdb copy retains only in-frame clones and omits some. The table lists about 240,000 clones, 75% to 90% of them singletons, with under 15% in the top ten. This CDR3 contains 16 residues. Germline assignment: CDR1 LNHDA and CDR2 SQIVND (reference sequence). Germline trimming cut 10 bases from V and 4 bases from J; bases unmatched to any gene: 16. Sequenced input: peripheral blood. This sequence originates from a woman aged 55-69 years with active or convalescent COVID-19. V usage is TRBV19 and J usage is TRBJ2-1, with TRBD2 matching 7 bases. In nucleotides, the CDR3 is TGTGCCACCACCCCCCTATATGGCGGGAGATACAATGAGCAGTTCTTC. Residues: CATTPLYGGRYNEQFF.